This TCR beta chain was sequenced during a study of blood T cells in healthy people across ages. Study-wide findings and caveats: Diversity estimates drawn from one million T cells were deemed underestimates. More naive CD4+ cells and higher diversity marked long-lived donors relative to aged donors.

Concerning this clonotype: Its antigen is not identified.

Primers used in a second PCR of about 7 to 12 cycles were a sample-barcoded 5' primer and a J-beta primer mix. TCRdb reprocessed the 5' RACE reads via MiXCR and lists one record per CDR3 protein. Of approximately 800,000 distinct CDR3 sequences in the sample, under 80% were seen once. Germline V lookup: CDR1 SGHAT, CDR2 FQDESV (reference sequence). The CDR3 spans 15 residues. Trimming stripped 5 bases from V and 1 base from J, with 14 bases between. Caucasian, healthy and from Russia, the donors were aged between about 6 and 100. This receptor was identified in a man aged 25-40 years in good health. This sequence joins TRBV11-1 and TRBJ1-2; D gene ambiguous. What was sequenced was blood. CDR3: CASSRAGVLNYGYTF. As DNA, the CDR3 is TGTGCCAGCAGCCGAGCAGGCGTTCTTAACTATGGCTACACCTTC.